This is a list of T cell receptor beta chains from one sample in a study of T-cell memory formation after mild COVID-19. TCRdb passed the 5' RACE reads through MiXCR, listing each CDR3 protein once. The sample contains 68,000 or so distinct CDR3 sequences, 15% to 20% of which appear only once. The sequenced material came from PBMCs or a T cell subset sorted from them (not recorded which). The receptors originated from an adult woman who had mild COVID-19 (a few samples of this study predate the infection). Cell type and time point are not known. Each CDR3 is given with its conserved first and last residue. The D gene is left open where the match is weak. Expanded clones get a size class; other rows say once, few or many, or leave the size out.

J	D	V	size	DNA	CDR3
TRBJ1-1	TRBD1	TRBV19	few	TGTGCCAGTAATCTTCTCGACTCAGGGGGAACTGAAGCTTTCTTT	CASNLLDSGGTEAFF
TRBJ2-7	TRBD1	TRBV7-9	few	TGTGCCACCACCCAGGGGGCAGACCCTTACGAGCAGTACTTC	CATTQGADPYEQYF
TRBJ2-7	-	TRBV19	few	TGTGCCAGTAGTATGGGGGGACACGAGCAGTACTTC	CASSMGGHEQYF
TRBJ2-3	TRBD2	TRBV3-1	-	TGTGCCAGCAGCTTCGGACTAGCGGGGGGGAGCACAGATACGCAGTATTTT	CASSFGLAGGSTDTQYF
TRBJ2-3	TRBD2	TRBV12-3/TRBV12-4	-	TGTGCCAGCAGTTTAGTAGCGGGGGGGCCCACAGATACGCAGTATTTT	CASSLVAGGPTDTQYF
TRBJ2-7	-	TRBV7-9	-	TGTGCCAGCAGCTTTAACCGGGGGATGGCCGCCTACGAGCAGTACTTC	CASSFNRGMAAYEQYF
TRBJ2-1	-	TRBV20-1	-	TGCAGTGCTCTCTGGGCTAGCTCCTACAATGAGCAGTTCTTC	CSALWASSYNEQFF
TRBJ2-1	TRBD1	TRBV24-1	-	TGTGCCACCAGTGATTCCACCGGACAGGCACCCTACAATGAGCAGTTCTTC	CATSDSTGQAPYNEQFF
TRBJ2-1	TRBD1	TRBV7-3	few	TGTGCCAGCAGCTCAGGACAGGGGAGACTCAATGAGCAGTTCTTC	CASSSGQGRLNEQFF
TRBJ2-3	-	TRBV7-3	once	TGTGCCAGCCCAACTAGCTTCATTGGGCCAGATACGCAGTATTTT	CASPTSFIGPDTQYF
TRBJ2-7	-	TRBV15	-	TGTGCCACCAGCAGCGCCCGGGGATCCGAGCAGTACTTC	CATSSARGSEQYF
TRBJ2-5	TRBD2	TRBV2	-	TGTGCCAGCAGGGACCTCGGGGAGGGAATCCAAGAGACCCAGTACTTC	CASRDLGEGIQETQYF
TRBJ2-7	TRBD1	TRBV20-1	few	TGCAGTGCTCCGACAGGGAACCTCTACGAGCAGTACTTC	CSAPTGNLYEQYF
TRBJ1-6	-	TRBV6-1	-	TGTGCCAGCAGTGAGGGGGATAATTCACCCCTCCACTTT	CASSEGDNSPLHF
TRBJ2-3	TRBD2	TRBV30	-	TGTGCCTGGTCGTCTAGCGGGGGGGCAGATACGCAGTATTTT	CAWSSSGGADTQYF
TRBJ2-1	-	TRBV7-9	few	TGTGCCAGCATGGGGCTGGACGCCGACAATGAGCAGTTCTTC	CASMGLDADNEQFF
TRBJ2-5	-	TRBV6-5	few	TGTGCCAGCAGTCCCCGCGAACAAGAGACCCAGTACTTC	CASSPREQETQYF
TRBJ2-3	-	TRBV10-3	few	TGTGCCATCAGTGAGTCGCACCGGGATTCAGGGGATACGCAGTATTTT	CAISESHRDSGDTQYF
TRBJ2-3	-	TRBV6-1	-	TGTGCCAGCGAACAGTTCGCAGATACGCAGTATTTT	CASEQFADTQYF
TRBJ2-3	TRBD2	TRBV11-2	-	TGTGCCAGCAGCTTATGGGGTAGCGGGAGGACTACAGATACGCAGTATTTT	CASSLWGSGRTTDTQYF
TRBJ2-1	TRBD2	TRBV7-7	few	TGTGCTAGCAGCTCACTCCCATGGGGGACTAGCGGAGGCAATGAGCAGTTCTTC	CASSSLPWGTSGGNEQFF
TRBJ2-7	TRBD1	TRBV30	-	TGTGCCTGGGGGACAGGCCTTCCCCCCTACGAGCAGTACTTC	CAWGTGLPPYEQYF
TRBJ1-2	TRBD1	TRBV7-9	-	TGTGCCAGCAGCTCCTCCTGGGACAGGGAGTATGGCTACACCTTC	CASSSSWDREYGYTF
TRBJ1-1	-	TRBV7-3	few	TGTGCCAGCAGCCCCCGCATGAACACTGAAGCTTTCTTT	CASSPRMNTEAFF
TRBJ2-1	-	TRBV7-9	few	TGTGCCAGCAGCTTGGTGGGGAGTAATGAGCAGTTCTTC	CASSLVGSNEQFF
TRBJ2-5	TRBD1	TRBV12-3/TRBV12-4	-	TGTGCCAGCAGTCTCGCAGGGGGCTGGGAGACCCAGTACTTC	CASSLAGGWETQYF
TRBJ2-7	-	TRBV4-2	-	TGTGCCAGCAGCCAAGAATTGGCCTCCTACGAGCAGTACTTC	CASSQELASYEQYF
TRBJ2-3	TRBD2	TRBV7-9	many	TGTGCCAGCAGCTCGGGGGTAGGACTAGCGGGGGCCACCGGGGCATCTACGCAGTATTTT	CASSSGVGLAGATGASTQYF
TRBJ2-2	TRBD2	TRBV4-2	few	TGTGCCAGCAGCCAAGATCAGTTTGCGGGAGCGGTCACCGGGGAGCTGTTTTTT	CASSQDQFAGAVTGELFF
TRBJ2-7	TRBD2	TRBV27	few	TGTGCCAGCAGTCCACTCTTAGCGGGGGGCGCTTCCTACGAGCAGTACTTC	CASSPLLAGGASYEQYF
TRBJ2-7	-	TRBV20-1	-	TGCAGTGCTAGAGAGGGGTACTCCTACGAGCAGTACTTC	CSAREGYSYEQYF
TRBJ2-3	TRBD1	TRBV12-3/TRBV12-4	few	TGTGCCAGCAGCTCAGGGGGTCCCACAGATACGCAGTATTTT	CASSSGGPTDTQYF
TRBJ1-4	-	TRBV12-3/TRBV12-4	-	TGTGCCAGCAGTCCCGCGGCAGTTTGGCCGTCAACTAATGAAAAACTGTTTTTT	CASSPAAVWPSTNEKLFF
TRBJ2-1	-	TRBV7-9	-	TGTGCCAGCAGCTCGACGGTGGACAGCCTACACTATGAGCAGTTCTTC	CASSSTVDSLHYEQFF
TRBJ1-1	-	TRBV7-6	-	TGTGCCAGCAGCTTTGGCAATCCCGGGACAAGGGGGACTGAAGCTTTCTTT	CASSFGNPGTRGTEAFF
TRBJ2-7	-	TRBV12-3/TRBV12-4	few	TGTGCCAGCAGTTTAAAGTGGTCCTACGAGCAGTACTTC	CASSLKWSYEQYF
TRBJ2-5	-	TRBV12-3/TRBV12-4	few	TGTGCCAGCAGTTCCGGGGATGCAGAGACCCAGTACTTC	CASSSGDAETQYF
TRBJ2-4	-	TRBV6-2/TRBV6-3	-	TGTGCCAGCAGTTACTCGGGGGGCCTCGATATTCAGTACTTC	CASSYSGGLDIQYF
TRBJ2-5	TRBD2	TRBV5-6	-	TGTGCCAGCAGCGGGGGGGAGTCCCAAGAGACCCAGTACTTC	CASSGGESQETQYF
TRBJ2-3	-	TRBV15	few	TGTGCCACCAGCAGAGCGCAGGCAGCCGCAGATACGCAGTATTTT	CATSRAQAAADTQYF
TRBJ1-1	TRBD1	TRBV27	-	TGTGCCAGCAGGTTAGACAGGGGGCGCGTCACTGAAGCTTTCTTT	CASRLDRGRVTEAFF
TRBJ2-3	TRBD1	TRBV7-9	many	TGTGCCAGCAGCTTTGGGACAGAGGGTGTCGATACGCAGTATTTT	CASSFGTEGVDTQYF
TRBJ2-2	TRBD2	TRBV6-5	-	TGTGCCAGCAGTGGGACTAGCGGGGGGGCCAGGACCGGGGAGCTGTTTTTT	CASSGTSGGARTGELFF
TRBJ2-7	TRBD1	TRBV7-6	-	TGTGCCAGCAGCGGAGGGACAGGGACCGAGCAGTACTTC	CASSGGTGTEQYF
TRBJ2-1	TRBD1	TRBV6-4	-	TGTGCCAGCAGTCCGGGGACAGGGTATTGGGATGAGCAGTTCTTC	CASSPGTGYWDEQFF
TRBJ2-1	-	TRBV5-1	-	TGCGCCAGCAGCTCATTAGCGTTCAGCTCCTACAATGAGCAGTTCTTC	CASSSLAFSSYNEQFF
TRBJ2-2	-	TRBV29-1	many	TGCAGCGTTGAGGCTAGCGTAACCGGGGAGCTGTTTTTT	CSVEASVTGELFF